These 15 T cell receptor beta chains came from one sample sequenced in a study of CD8 T cells in ankylosing spondylitis listed by TCRdb under 2017. Libraries were built with 5' RACE. Data came from an Illumina HiSeq 2500. TCRdb passed the public sequencing reads through fastp at Q25 and MiXCR, retaining productive beta sequences. Here each entry gathers all rows of one CDR3 protein and keeps the most common genes and DNA. The sample table lists around 300,000 distinct CDR3 sequences, 14% to 15% of them with a count of one. The ten largest clones take up around 0.99% of the sample. Sample: blood, either unsorted or a sorted T cell fraction (not recorded which). These receptors came from a male donor with ankylosing spondylitis or in good health (not recorded which).

This clonotype turned up a few times. The rearrangement uses TRBV30 and TRBJ1-5; TRBD1 is a possible D gene (5 bases). This CDR3 has 13 amino acids. Germline V CDR1 and CDR2: GTSNPN, SVGIG (reference sequence). V was clipped by 3 bases and J by 6 bases, with 12 bases between them. The CDR3 nucleotides are TGTGCCTGGAGCAGGGACCGGGGTCAGCCCCAGCATTTT. It yields the protein CAWSRDRGQPQHF.

This clonotype was seen only a few times. The chain carries TRBV4-2 and TRBJ2-3; 12 positions agree with TRBD2. V gave up 1 base and J gave up 1 base; unmatched junction bases: 6. The CDR3 spans 18 residues. CDR1 is LGHNA and CDR2 is YNFKEQ in the germline V gene. CDR3 sequence: CASSQVPSGGAGTDTQYF. The CDR3 DNA sequence: TGTGCCAGCAGCCAAGTACCTAGCGGGGGGGCCGGCACAGATACGCAGTATTTT.

This clonotype was seen only a few times. The chain recombines TRBV30 with TRBJ2-4; 7 nucleotides match TRBD1. The CDR3 sequence is 13 residues long. With V trimmed by 4 bases and J by 6 bases, 6 bases remained unmatched. Per germline, CDR1 GTSNPN and CDR2 SVGIG (reference sequence). The CDR3 nucleotides read TGTGCCTGGACCCGGGGACAGATAAACATTCAGTACTTC. The encoded protein is CAWTRGQINIQYF.

The chain carries TRBV10-3 and TRBJ2-2; 8 bases align to TRBD1. Germline CDR1 reads ENHRY; CDR2 reads SYGVKD. The CDR3 is 17 residues long. The V gene end was trimmed by 5 bases and the J gene end by 1 base; junction bases not matched to a gene: 9. DNA for the CDR3: TGTGCCATCAGTTCAAATACCGGGACAGGGAACACCGGGGAGCTGTTTTTT. This encodes CAISSNTGTGNTGELFF.

This clonotype showed up many times. The CDR3 here is CASSTLTDTQYF. In DNA, the CDR3 is TGTGCCAGCAGTACCCTCACAGATACGCAGTATTTT. The genes are TRBV27 and TRBJ2-3, with D hard to call. The CDR3 length is 12 residues. Germline lookup yields CDR1 MNHEY and CDR2 SMNVEV (reference sequence). V was shortened by 5 bases and J by 2 bases, with 5 bases between the two germline ends.

This clonotype was detected ten times or more. The chain uses TRBV5-1 and TRBJ1-4; D unclear. In germline, CDR1 is SGHRS, CDR2 YFSETQ. The V end was cut by 2 bases, the J end by 0 bases, with 5 bases between. The CDR3 runs to 14 residues. The CDR3 is CASSLRATNEKLFF. DNA for the CDR3: TGCGCCAGCAGCTTACGGGCAACTAATGAAAAACTGTTTTTT. Full variable domain (outside the CDR3, taken from reference TRBV5-1 and TRBJ1-4): KAGVTQTPRYLIKTRGQQVTLSCSPISGHRSVSWYQQTPGQGLQFLFEYFSETQRNKGNFPGRFSGRQFSNSRSEMNVSTLELGDSALYLCASSLRATNEKLFFGSGTQLSVL.

This clonotype was counted only a few times. The chain carries TRBV5-1 and TRBJ2-1; 9 nucleotides line up with TRBD2. V was clipped by 4 bases and J by 0 bases; unmatched bases: 5. The CDR3 runs to 16 residues. Germline V lookup: CDR1 SGHRS, CDR2 YFSETQ. CDR3 sequence (DNA): TGCGCCAGCAGCCCCGCGGGAGGGAGCTCCTACAATGAGCAGTTCTTC. Amino acids: CASSPAGGSSYNEQFF.

CDR3 sequence reads: CASSFSGGFYEQYF. The CDR3, as DNA: TGTGCCAGCAGCTTTTCAGGGGGCTTCTACGAGCAGTACTTC. The genes are TRBV7-9 and TRBJ2-7; 8 positions agree with TRBD1. The ends lost 3 bases at V and 3 bases at J; junction bases unmatched: 4. The germline V gene encodes CDR1 SEHNR and CDR2 FQNEAQ (reference sequence). This CDR3 is built from 14 residues.

The gene calls are TRBV20-1 and TRBJ1-1; possible D gene TRBD1, 6 bases. V was pared by 7 bases and J by 7 bases, with 16 bases between. Germline V gives CDR1 DFQATT, CDR2 SNEGSKA (reference sequence). The CDR3 is made up of 12 amino acids. The CDR3 reads CSVLQGGGEAFF. In DNA, the CDR3 is TGCAGTGTTTTACAAGGGGGAGGTGAAGCTTTCTTT.

This chain joins TRBV2 and TRBJ1-6; 11 bases are shared with TRBD1. Germline CDR1 and CDR2: SNHLY and FYNNEI. The CDR3 totals 18 residues. Trimming removed 11 bases from V and 0 bases from J; junction bases left unmatched: 12. In DNA form, the CDR3 reads TGTGCCTTCAGTCGAGGACAGGGGGCGAGCTCCTATAATTCACCCCTCCACTTT. Translated, it gives CAFSRGQGASSYNSPLHF. Drawing the rest from reference TRBV2 and TRBJ1-6, the complete variable domain is EPEVTQTPSHQVTQMGQEVILRCVPISNHLYFYWYRQILGQKVEFLVSFYNNEISEKSEIFDDQFSVERPDGSNFTLKIRSTKLEDSAMYFCAFSRGQGASSYNSPLHFGNGTRLTVT.

The chain employs TRBV7-9 and TRBJ2-5; tentative D call: TRBD1 (5 bases). The CDR3 totals 15 residues. The V end was cut by 1 base, the J end by 9 bases, with 18 bases between. Germline CDR1 is SEHNR and CDR2 is FQNEAQ (reference sequence). This chain's CDR3 is CASSLGGSEGAAQYF. The CDR3 region has the DNA TGTGCCAGCAGCTTAGGAGGATCAGAAGGGGCGGCCCAGTACTTC.

This clonotype was picked up many times. The V gene is TRBV29-1, the J gene TRBJ1-1, with TRBD1 matching 7 bases. The CDR3 has 12 residues. In germline, CDR1 is SQVTM, CDR2 ANQGSEA. With V trimmed by 8 bases and J by 0 bases, 3 bases remained unmatched. Written as DNA, the CDR3 is TGCAGCTCGGGACAGATGAACACTGAAGCTTTCTTT. Translating it yields CSSGQMNTEAFF.

This sequence joins TRBV21-1 and TRBJ1-5. TRBV21-1 is recorded as a pseudogene. The CDR3 is made up of 16 amino acids. Written as DNA, the CDR3 is TGTGCCAGCAGCAAAGACGGCTTCTCGAGCAATCAGCCCCAGCATTTT. Protein product: CASSKDGFSSNQPQHF.

On this clonotype itself: One junction end disagrees with the germline gene, perhaps due to a read error. The chain combines TRBV4-1 with TRBJ2-7; 8 bases line up with TRBD1. The CDR3 covers 17 residues. Germline V gives CDR1 MGHRA, CDR2 YSYEKL. As DNA, the CDR3 is TGCGCCAGCAGTCAAGAAGGGGCAGGACAGGGAGCCTACGAGCAGTACTTC. Protein sequence: CASSQEGAGQGAYEQYF.

This clonotype was seen a few times. The V call is TRBV10-3, the J call TRBJ1-3, with D maybe TRBD1 (5 bases). V was cut by 8 bases and J by 0 bases, with 14 bases left in between. Per the germline V gene, CDR1 is ENHRY and CDR2 is SYGVKD. The CDR3 has 15 amino acids. CDR3 protein: CAIVPEGLSGNTIYF. The CDR3 nucleotides are TGTGCCATCGTTCCAGAGGGGCTCTCTGGAAACACCATATATTTT.